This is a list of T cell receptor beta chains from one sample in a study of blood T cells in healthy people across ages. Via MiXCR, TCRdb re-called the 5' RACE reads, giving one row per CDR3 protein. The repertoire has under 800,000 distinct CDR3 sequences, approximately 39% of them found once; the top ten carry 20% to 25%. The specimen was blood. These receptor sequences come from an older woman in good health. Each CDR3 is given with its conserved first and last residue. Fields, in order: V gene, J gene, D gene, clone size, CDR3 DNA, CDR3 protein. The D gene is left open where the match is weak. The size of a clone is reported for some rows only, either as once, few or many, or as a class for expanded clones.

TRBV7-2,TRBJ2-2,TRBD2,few,TGTGCCAGCAGTTTGCTGGGGACTAGCGGAACCGGGGAGCTGTTTTTT,CASSLLGTSGTGELFF
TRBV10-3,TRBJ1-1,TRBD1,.,TGTGCCATCAGTGCTGGACAGGGAACCTGGGATGAGGCTTTCTTT,CAISAGQGTWDEAFF
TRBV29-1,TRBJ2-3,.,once,TGCAGCGTTGATTCGTCAAGGGGGACAGATACGCAGTATTTT,CSVDSSRGTDTQYF
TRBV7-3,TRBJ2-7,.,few,TGTGCCAGCAGCTTAAAGCCCTACGAGCAGTACTTC,CASSLKPYEQYF
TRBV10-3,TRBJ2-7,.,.,TGTGCCACCGGCAGGACCGACGAGCAGTACTTC,CATGRTDEQYF
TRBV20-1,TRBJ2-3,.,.,TGCAGTGCTAGAGCCCCGACCACCAGGCACCCGAATACGCAGTATTTT,CSARAPTTRHPNTQYF
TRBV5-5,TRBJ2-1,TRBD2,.,TGTGCCAGCAGCTTCCAAGCGGGGGGGAGTCCCTACAATGAGCAGTTCTTC,CASSFQAGGSPYNEQFF
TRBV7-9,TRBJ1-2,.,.,TGTGCCAGCACCTCAACCGCTTCCCCTAACTATGGCTACACCTTC,CASTSTASPNYGYTF
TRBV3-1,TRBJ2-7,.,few,TGTGCCAGCAGCAAAACCCTTGAGGTCTACGAGCAGTACTTC,CASSKTLEVYEQYF
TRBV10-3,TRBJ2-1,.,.,TGTGCCATCAGTGAGTCGAGTTCCGATGAGCAGTTCTTC,CAISESSSDEQFF
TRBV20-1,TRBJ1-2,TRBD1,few,TGCAGTGCTGCACACCCCGGACAGGGCGACGGCTACACCTTC,CSAAHPGQGDGYTF
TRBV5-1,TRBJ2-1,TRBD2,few,TGCGCCAGCAGCTTGGGCCCCAGCGGGGGGGATTACAATGAGCAGTTCTTC,CASSLGPSGGDYNEQFF
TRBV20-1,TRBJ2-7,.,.,TGCAGTGCCCGGGGGCGGGTTTTCTACGAGCAGTACTTC,CSARGRVFYEQYF
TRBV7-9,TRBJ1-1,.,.,TGTGCCAGCACCCGGACAGAGATGAACACTGAAGCTTTCTTT,CASTRTEMNTEAFF
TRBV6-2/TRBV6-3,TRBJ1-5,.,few,TGTGCCAGCAGCTACACCGGTGGGGTTCAGCCCCAGCATTTT,CASSYTGGVQPQHF
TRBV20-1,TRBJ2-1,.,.,TGCAGTGCTGGGGGGGGGGCCGATGAGCAGTTCTTC,CSAGGGADEQFF
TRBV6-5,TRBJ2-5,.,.,TGTGCCAGCAGAATAAACGACTGGCAAGAGACCCAGTACTTC,CASRINDWQETQYF
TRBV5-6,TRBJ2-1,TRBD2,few,TGTGCCAGCAGCTTTACCGGGACTAGGAGGTCGAAAGAGCAGTTCTTC,CASSFTGTRRSKEQFF
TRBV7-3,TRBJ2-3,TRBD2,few,TGTGCCAGCAGCTTTAGCGGGGGGGACACAGATACGCAGTATTTT,CASSFSGGDTDTQYF
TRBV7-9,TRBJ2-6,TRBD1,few,TGTGCCAGCAGATCCGGACAGGGGGAATCTCTCGGGGCCAACGTCCTGACTTTC,CASRSGQGESLGANVLTF
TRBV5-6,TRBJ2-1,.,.,TGTGCCAGCAGCCCGGGCTTAGGAACATCCTACGAGCAGTTCTTC,CASSPGLGTSYEQFF
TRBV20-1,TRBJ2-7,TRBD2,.,TGCAGTGCTAGTCGGACTAGCGGGAGATACGAGCAGTACTTC,CSASRTSGRYEQYF
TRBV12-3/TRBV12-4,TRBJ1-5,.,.,TGTGCCAGCAGTTTAAAATCCGAGCAGCCCCAGCATTTT,CASSLKSEQPQHF
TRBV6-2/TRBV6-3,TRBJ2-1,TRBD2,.,TGTGCCAGCAGTTACTCCAGCGGGGCCTACAATGAGCAGTTCTTC,CASSYSSGAYNEQFF
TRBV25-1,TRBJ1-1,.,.,TGTGCCAGCAGTGGACAATACCCGGGGAACACTGAAGCTTTCTTT,CASSGQYPGNTEAFF
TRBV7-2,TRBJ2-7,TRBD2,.,TGTGCCAGCAGCTTATATGGGGGAGGGGCCTACGAGCAGTACTTC,CASSLYGGGAYEQYF
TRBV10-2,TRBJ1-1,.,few,TGCGCCAGCAAGTTGAACACTGAAGCTTTCTTT,CASKLNTEAFF
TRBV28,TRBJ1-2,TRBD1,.,TGTGCCAGCAGCCCTGGACAGGGGGATAACTATGGCTACACCTTC,CASSPGQGDNYGYTF
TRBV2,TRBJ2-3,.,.,TGTGCCAGCAGTGGACAGGTCCCAGATACGCAGTATTTT,CASSGQVPDTQYF
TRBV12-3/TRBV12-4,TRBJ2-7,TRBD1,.,TGTGCCAGCAGTCGGGGGGGGGACAGGGGACACGAGCAGTACTTC,CASSRGGDRGHEQYF
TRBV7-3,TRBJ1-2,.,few,TGTGCCAGCAGCTTCTCAGGGGACTATGGCTACACCTTC,CASSFSGDYGYTF
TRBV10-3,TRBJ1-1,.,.,TGTGCCATCGGCGGACAGCTCACTGAAGCTTTCTTT,CAIGGQLTEAFF
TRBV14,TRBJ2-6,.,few,TGTGCCAGCAGCCCAGGGTACTCTGGGGCCAACGTCCTGACTTTC,CASSPGYSGANVLTF
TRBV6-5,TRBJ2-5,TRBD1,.,TGTGCCAGCAGTTACGCAGGGGGCGCGATCGAGACCCAGTACTTC,CASSYAGGAIETQYF
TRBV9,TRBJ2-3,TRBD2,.,TGTGCCAGCAGCGCACGGACTAGCGCGGGCACAGATACGCAGTATTTT,CASSARTSAGTDTQYF
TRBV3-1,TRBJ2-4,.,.,TGTGCCAGCAGCCAAGAAGGATATCTAGCCAAAAACATTCATTACTTC,CASSQEGYLAKNIHYF
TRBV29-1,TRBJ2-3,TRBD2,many,TGCAGCGTGATCGTAGCGGGGGGAGTCACAGATACGCAGTATTTT,CSVIVAGGVTDTQYF
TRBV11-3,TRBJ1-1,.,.,TGTGCCAGCAGCTCGGACGGACTGAACACTGAAGCTTTCTTT,CASSSDGLNTEAFF
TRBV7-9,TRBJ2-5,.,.,TGTGCCAGCAGCTTAGGCCCAGATTGGGGGGCGGAGACCCAGTACTTC,CASSLGPDWGAETQYF
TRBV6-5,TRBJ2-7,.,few,TGTGCCAGCAGTTACAGGGGGTTTCCCAACTACGAGCAGTACTTC,CASSYRGFPNYEQYF
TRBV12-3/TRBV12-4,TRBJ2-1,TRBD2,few,TGTGCCAGCAGTGTAGCGGGGGGCGATGAGCAGTTCTTC,CASSVAGGDEQFF
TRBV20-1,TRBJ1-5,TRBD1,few,TGCAGTGCTATTGACAGGGACAATCAGCCCCAGCATTTT,CSAIDRDNQPQHF
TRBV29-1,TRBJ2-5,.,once,TGCACCCTTGGGGGCCAAGAGACCCAGTACTTC,CTLGGQETQYF
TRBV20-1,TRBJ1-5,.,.,TGCAGTGCTAGCATTAGCAGGGCTAGCAATCAGCCCCAGCATTTT,CSASISRASNQPQHF
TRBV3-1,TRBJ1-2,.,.,TGTGCCAGCAGCCAAGCGCGGGGTGGCTACACCTTC,CASSQARGGYTF
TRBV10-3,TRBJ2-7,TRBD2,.,TGTGCCATCAGTGAGGTAGCTAGCGGGTTGTACTTC,CAISEVASGLYF
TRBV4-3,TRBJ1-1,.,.,TGCGCCAGCAGCCAAGTTGCTCGAATGAACACTGAAGCTTTCTTT,CASSQVARMNTEAFF
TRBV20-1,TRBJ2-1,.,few,TGCAGTGCTAGGTCCAGGAGCTCCTACAATGAGCAGTTCTTC,CSARSRSSYNEQFF
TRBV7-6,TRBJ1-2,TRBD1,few,TGTGCCAGCAGCGGTACAGGGGGCCAGTATGGCTACACCTTC,CASSGTGGQYGYTF
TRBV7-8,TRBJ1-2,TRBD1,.,TGTGCCAGCAGCTCCCAGGGGGTGGGCTACACCTTC,CASSSQGVGYTF
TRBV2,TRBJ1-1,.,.,TGTGCCAGCTTGCTCTCTGGAGCGAACACCGAAGCTTTCTTT,CASLLSGANTEAFF
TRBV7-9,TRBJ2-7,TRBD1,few,TGTGCCAGCAGCGAACAGGGGGCACAACTCGAGCAGTACTTC,CASSEQGAQLEQYF